Reported below is one TCR beta chain. Its antigen remains unidentified. This specimen comes from a study of Ad26.COV2.S vaccination and SARS-CoV-2 variants. On the study more broadly: In the study, Ad26.COV2.S was injected intramuscularly once, or twice 56 days apart.

Germline loops: CDR1 SQVTM, CDR2 ANQGSEA. The CDR3 contains 15 residues. Trimming took off 7 bases at V and 5 bases at J, with 23 bases between the two ends. The study, taken as a whole, reports: For non-spike TCRs, breadth in vaccine recipients resembled that in placebo recipients. Once vaccination had occurred, spike-specific CD8+ and CD4+ T cell responses reportedly showed substantial breadth.

TCRdb's table, derived via immunoSEQ multiplex PCR, lists solely in-frame clones and lacks some. The table has about 350,000 clones, 80% to 90% seen once. The treatment was: 15 to 20 received Ad26.COV2.S at low or high dose, single or two shots; several received placebo; per-sample allocation not given. Material that was analyzed had been drawn on day 63 after the first vaccine or placebo injection. Immunization relied on an Ad26 vector, which expressed Wuhan-strain SARS-CoV-2 spike. The TCR comes from a person between 18 and 59 years old who received the Ad26.COV2.S COVID-19 vaccine or a placebo. The sequencing here drew on peripheral blood, taken in a trial of Ad26.COV2.S vaccine versus placebo. The chain carries TRBV29-1 and TRBJ1-2, with D hard to call. Here the CDR3 reads CSAPVSGSRLYGYTF. DNA for the CDR3: TGCAGCGCACCAGTGTCGGGCAGCAGGCTGTATGGCTACACCTTC.